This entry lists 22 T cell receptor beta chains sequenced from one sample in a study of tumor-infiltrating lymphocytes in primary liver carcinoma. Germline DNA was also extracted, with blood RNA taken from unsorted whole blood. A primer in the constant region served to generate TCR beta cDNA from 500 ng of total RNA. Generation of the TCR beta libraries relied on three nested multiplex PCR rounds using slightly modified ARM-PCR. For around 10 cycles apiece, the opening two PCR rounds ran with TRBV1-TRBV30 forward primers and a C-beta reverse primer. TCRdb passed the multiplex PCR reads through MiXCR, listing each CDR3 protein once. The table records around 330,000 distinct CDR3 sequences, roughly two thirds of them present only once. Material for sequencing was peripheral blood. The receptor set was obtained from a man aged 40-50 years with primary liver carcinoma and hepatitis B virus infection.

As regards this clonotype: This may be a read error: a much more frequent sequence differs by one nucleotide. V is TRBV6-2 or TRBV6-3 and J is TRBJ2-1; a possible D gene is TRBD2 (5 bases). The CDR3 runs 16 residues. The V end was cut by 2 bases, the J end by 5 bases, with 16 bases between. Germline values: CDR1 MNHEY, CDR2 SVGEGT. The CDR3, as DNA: TGTGCCAGCAGTTACCCCGGGCTAACGGGAAACAATGAGCAGTTCTTC. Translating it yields CASSYPGLTGNNEQFF.

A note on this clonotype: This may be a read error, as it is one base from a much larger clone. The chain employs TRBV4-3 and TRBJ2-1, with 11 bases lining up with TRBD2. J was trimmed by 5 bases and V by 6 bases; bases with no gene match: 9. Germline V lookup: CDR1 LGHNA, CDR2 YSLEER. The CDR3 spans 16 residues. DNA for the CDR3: TGCGCCAGCAGGCTCGGGACTAGCGGTTCCCACAATGAGCAGTTCTTC. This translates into CASRLGTSGSHNEQFF.

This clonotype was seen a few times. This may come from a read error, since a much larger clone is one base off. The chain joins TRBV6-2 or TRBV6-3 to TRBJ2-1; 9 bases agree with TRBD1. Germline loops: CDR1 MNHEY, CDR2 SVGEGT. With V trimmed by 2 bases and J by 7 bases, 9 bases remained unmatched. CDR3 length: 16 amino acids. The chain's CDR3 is CASSYGGTGRENEQFF. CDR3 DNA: TGTGCCAGCAGTTACGGGGGGACAGGGCGAGAAAATGAGCAGTTCTTC.

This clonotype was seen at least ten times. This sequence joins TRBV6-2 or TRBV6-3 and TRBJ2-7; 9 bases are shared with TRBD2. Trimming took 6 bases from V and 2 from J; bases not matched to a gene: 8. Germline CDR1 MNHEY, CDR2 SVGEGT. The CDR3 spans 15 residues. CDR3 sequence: CASSQPSSGAYEQYF. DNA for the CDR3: TGTGCCAGCAGCCAACCATCTAGCGGGGCCTACGAGCAGTACTTC.

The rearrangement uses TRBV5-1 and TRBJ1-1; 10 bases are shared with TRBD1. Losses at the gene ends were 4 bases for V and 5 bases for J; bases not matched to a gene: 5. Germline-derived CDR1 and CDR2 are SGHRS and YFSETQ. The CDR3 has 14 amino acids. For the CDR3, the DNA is TGCGCCAGCAGCGGACAGGGGGGCGAGACTGAAGCTTTCTTT. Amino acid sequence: CASSGQGGETEAFF.

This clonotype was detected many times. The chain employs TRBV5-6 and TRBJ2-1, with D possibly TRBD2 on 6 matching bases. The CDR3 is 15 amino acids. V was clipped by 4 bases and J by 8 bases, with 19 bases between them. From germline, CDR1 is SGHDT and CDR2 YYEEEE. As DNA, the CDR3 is TGTGCCAGCAGCCAATCCGGGACTGCTTGGTATGAGCAGTTCTTC. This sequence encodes CASSQSGTAWYEQFF.

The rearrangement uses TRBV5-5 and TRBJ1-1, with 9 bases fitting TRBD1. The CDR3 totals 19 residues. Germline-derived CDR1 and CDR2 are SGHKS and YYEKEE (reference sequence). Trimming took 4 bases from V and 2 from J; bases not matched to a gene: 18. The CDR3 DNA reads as TGTGCCAGCAGCACCCCCCCCCGGGACAGGGTCTCCTTTAACACTGAAGCTTTCTTT. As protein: CASSTPPRDRVSFNTEAFF.

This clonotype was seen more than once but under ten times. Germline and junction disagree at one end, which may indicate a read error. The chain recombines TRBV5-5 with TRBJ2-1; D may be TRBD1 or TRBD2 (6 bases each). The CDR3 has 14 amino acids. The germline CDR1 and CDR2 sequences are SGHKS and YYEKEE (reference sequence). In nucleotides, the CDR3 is TGTGCCAGCAGCTTGGGGGGGGCCTACAATGAGAAGTTCTTC. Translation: CASSLGGAYNEKFF.

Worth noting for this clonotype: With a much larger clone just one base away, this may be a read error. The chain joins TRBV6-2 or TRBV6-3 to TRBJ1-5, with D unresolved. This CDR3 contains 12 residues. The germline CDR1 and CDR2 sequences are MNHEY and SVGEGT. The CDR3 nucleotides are TGTGTCAGCAACCATGGGATACAGCCCCAGCATTTT. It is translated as CVSNHGIQPQHF.

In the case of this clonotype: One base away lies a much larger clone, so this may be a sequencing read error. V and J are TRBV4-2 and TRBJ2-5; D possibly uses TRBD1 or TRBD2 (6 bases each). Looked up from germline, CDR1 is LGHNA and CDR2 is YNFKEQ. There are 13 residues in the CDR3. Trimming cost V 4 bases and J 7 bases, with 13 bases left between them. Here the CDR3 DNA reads TGTGCCAGCAGCCGAACTAGCAGGGGGACCCAGTACTTC. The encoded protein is CASSRTSRGTQYF.

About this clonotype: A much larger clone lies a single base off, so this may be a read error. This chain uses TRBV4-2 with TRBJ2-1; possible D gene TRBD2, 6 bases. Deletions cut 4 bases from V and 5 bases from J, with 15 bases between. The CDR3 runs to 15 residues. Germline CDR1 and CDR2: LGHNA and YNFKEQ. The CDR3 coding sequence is TGTGCCAGCAGCCCCTGGGTAGCGGAACACAATGAGCAGTTCTTC. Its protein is CASSPWVAEHNEQFF.

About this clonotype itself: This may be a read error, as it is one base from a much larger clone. CDR3 in amino acids: CASSFGRSYEQCF. In DNA form, the CDR3 reads TGTGCCAGCAGTTTCGGGAGATCCTACGAGCAGTGCTTC. The chain has TRBV28 and TRBJ2-7; D might be TRBD2 (6 bases). Germline CDR1 is MDHEN and CDR2 is SYDVKM. This CDR3 is built from 13 residues.

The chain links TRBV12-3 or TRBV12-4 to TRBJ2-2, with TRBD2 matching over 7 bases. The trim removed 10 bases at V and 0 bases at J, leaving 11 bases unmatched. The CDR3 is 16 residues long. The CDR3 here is CATRLTGGPNTGELFF. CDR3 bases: TGTGCCACCAGGCTGACGGGGGGACCGAACACCGGGGAGCTGTTTTTT.

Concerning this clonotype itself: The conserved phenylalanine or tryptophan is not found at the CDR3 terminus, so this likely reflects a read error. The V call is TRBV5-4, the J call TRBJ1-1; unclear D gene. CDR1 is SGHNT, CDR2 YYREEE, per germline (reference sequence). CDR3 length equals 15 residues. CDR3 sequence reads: CVSSATSVGISEAFS. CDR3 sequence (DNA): TGTGTCAGCAGCGCAACCTCCGTGGGGATCTCTGAAGCTTTCTCT.

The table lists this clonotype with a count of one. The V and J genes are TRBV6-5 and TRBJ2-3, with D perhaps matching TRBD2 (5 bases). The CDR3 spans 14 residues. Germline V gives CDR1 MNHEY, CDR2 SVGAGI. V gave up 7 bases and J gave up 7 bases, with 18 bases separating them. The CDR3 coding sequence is TGTGCCAGCAATATGGGAGTAGGGTCCAATACGCAGTATTTT. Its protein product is CASNMGVGSNTQYF.

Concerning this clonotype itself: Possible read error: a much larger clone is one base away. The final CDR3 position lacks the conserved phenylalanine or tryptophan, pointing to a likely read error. CDR3 amino acids: CASSFFPGDNSPLHS. DNA for the CDR3: TGTGCCAGCAGTTTTTTCCCAGGGGATAATTCACCCCTCCACTCT. This chain joins TRBV28 and TRBJ1-6; D is perhaps TRBD1 (6 bases). Germline CDR1 reads MDHEN; CDR2 reads SYDVKM. Trimming removed 3 bases at V and 5 bases at J, with 11 bases between. The CDR3 has 15 amino acids.

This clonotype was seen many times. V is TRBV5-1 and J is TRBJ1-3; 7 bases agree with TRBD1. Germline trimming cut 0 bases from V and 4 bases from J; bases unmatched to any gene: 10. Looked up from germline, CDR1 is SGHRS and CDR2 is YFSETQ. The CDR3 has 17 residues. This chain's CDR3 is CASSLESQGGAGNTIYF. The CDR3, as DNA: TGCGCCAGCAGCTTGGAGAGCCAGGGGGGAGCAGGAAACACCATATATTTT.

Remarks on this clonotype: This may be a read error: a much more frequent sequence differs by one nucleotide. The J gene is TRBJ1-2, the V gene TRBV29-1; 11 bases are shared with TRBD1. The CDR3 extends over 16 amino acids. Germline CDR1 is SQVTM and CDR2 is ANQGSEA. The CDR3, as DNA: TGCAGCGTTGAAGCTTTTCTAGGACAGGGGGCGAATGGCCACACCTTC. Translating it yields CSVEAFLGQGANGHTF.

This chain's CDR3 is CASRSLGNYVYTF. The CDR3 DNA reads TGTGCCAGCAGATCCCTAGGAAACTATGTTTACACCTTC. J is TRBJ1-2 and V is TRBV11-2; no clear D gene. The germline CDR1 and CDR2 sequences are SGHAT and FQNNGV. The ends were cut back, 6 bases at V and 11 bases at J, with 19 bases in the middle. This CDR3 is built from 13 residues.

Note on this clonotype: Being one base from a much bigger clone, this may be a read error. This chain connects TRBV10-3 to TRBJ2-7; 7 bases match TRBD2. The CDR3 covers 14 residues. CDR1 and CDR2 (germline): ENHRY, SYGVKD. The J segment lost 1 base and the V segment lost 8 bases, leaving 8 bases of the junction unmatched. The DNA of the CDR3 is TGTGCCATCGAATCTACTAGCGATTCCTACGAGCAGTACTTC. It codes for CAIESTSDSYEQYF.

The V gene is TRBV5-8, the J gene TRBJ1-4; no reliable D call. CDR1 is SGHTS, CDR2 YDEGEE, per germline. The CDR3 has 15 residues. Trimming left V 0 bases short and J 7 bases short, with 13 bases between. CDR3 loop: CASSLVRTRAEKLFF. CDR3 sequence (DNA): TGTGCCAGCAGCTTGGTGAGGACTCGGGCTGAAAAACTGTTTTTT.

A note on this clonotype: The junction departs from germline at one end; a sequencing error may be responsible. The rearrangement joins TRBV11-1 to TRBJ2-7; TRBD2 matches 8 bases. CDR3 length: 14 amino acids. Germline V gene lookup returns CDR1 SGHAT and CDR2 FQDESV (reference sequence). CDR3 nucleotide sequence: TGTGCCAGCAGCTTCTTCGGGAGGGACTTCGAGCGGTACTTC. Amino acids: CASSFFGRDFERYF.